Detailed here is one T cell receptor beta chain. Germline CDR1 SEHNR, CDR2 FQNEAQ (reference sequence). The CDR3 is made up of 16 amino acids. With 3 bases removed from V and 0 bases from J, the gap between germline ends came to 14 bases. This sample was taken from a study of graft-versus-host responses after intestinal transplantation. Overall study context: For approximately three years after anti-thymocyte globulin induction, all recipients took tacrolimus and steroids.

The table came from immunoSEQ multiplex PCR; TCRdb's copy has only in-frame clones and leaves some out. The top ten clones hold 2.3% of a sample with about 10,000 clones, around nine tenths of them seen once. This specimen was PBMCs, taken just over 42 days after intestinal transplant. This sequence joins TRBV7-9 and TRBJ2-5, with D unresolved. The TCR comes from a human patient who received an intestinal transplant, so some T cells may come from the graft donor. The CDR3 DNA sequence: TGTGCCAGCAGCTTCTATAGCACCTCGTACCAAGAGACCCAGTACTTC. Encoded protein: CASSFYSTSYQETQYF.